The 20 T cell receptor beta chains presented below share a single source sample, sequenced in a study of shared clonotypes between healthy human individuals. The assay was immunoSEQ multiplex PCR, and TCRdb's table has in-frame clones only and misses some. This sample has about 660,000 clones, with approximately 79% found just once. Sequenced: memory CD4+ T cells sorted from blood. Subset of the sample: CD45RA-negative fraction. All receptors derive from a woman aged 25-40 years in good health.

This rearrangement joins TRBV19 to TRBJ1-5; 9 nucleotides match TRBD1. The CDR3 length is 13 residues. The trim removed 5 bases at V and 7 bases at J, leaving 3 bases unmatched. Germline V lookup: CDR1 LNHDA, CDR2 SQIVND (reference sequence). CDR3 loop: CASSFGQGQPQHF. The CDR3 coding sequence is TGTGCCAGTAGTTTCGGACAGGGGCAGCCCCAGCATTTT. The full variable domain, completed using reference TRBV19 and TRBJ1-5, is DGGITQSPKYLFRKEGQNVTLSCEQNLNHDAMYWYRQDPGQGLRLIYYSQIVNDFQKGDIAEGYSVSREKKESFPLTVTSAQKNPTAFYLCASSFGQGQPQHFGDGTRLSIL.

This clone was counted a single time. The genes are TRBV7-8 and TRBJ2-7; D gene unclear. Trimming left V 4 bases short and J 3 bases short, with 4 bases between. The germline CDR1 and CDR2 sequences are SGHVS and FQNEAQ. There are 11 residues in the CDR3. In DNA, the CDR3 is TGTGCCAGCAGCTCTGACTACGAGCAGTACTTC. It codes for CASSSDYEQYF.

The gene calls are TRBV4-1 and TRBJ2-2; 9 bases agree with TRBD2. Per the germline V gene, CDR1 is MGHRA and CDR2 is YSYEKL. Losses at the gene ends were 4 bases for V and 7 bases for J; bases not matched to a gene: 10. The CDR3 spans 16 residues. The CDR3 protein is CASSPLAGEMNGELFF. The CDR3 DNA sequence: TGCGCCAGCAGCCCCTTAGCGGGAGAGATGAACGGGGAGCTGTTTTTT.

Of note for this clone: This CDR3 is also generated by other DNA sequences in the sample. J is TRBJ2-5 and V is TRBV27, with no clear D. V lost 0 bases to trimming and J lost 2 bases, with 4 bases between them. CDR1 is MNHEY and CDR2 is SMNVEV in the germline V gene (reference sequence). The CDR3 loop spans 13 amino acids. CDR3: CASSLSRQETQYF. The CDR3 coding sequence is TGTGCCAGCAGTTTATCAAGGCAAGAGACCCAGTACTTC.

The rearrangement joins TRBV11-2 to TRBJ1-4; 8 positions agree with TRBD1. Germline CDR1 and CDR2: SGHAT and FQNNGV. J was trimmed by 7 bases and V by 5 bases; bases with no gene match: 15. The CDR3 totals 17 residues. The CDR3 loop is CASSLTLPGGAGEKLFF. CDR3 in DNA: TGTGCCAGCAGCCTCACCCTTCCAGGGGGCGCCGGTGAAAAACTGTTTTTT.

The chain employs TRBV27 and TRBJ1-1, with 12 bases that match TRBD1. This CDR3 spans 17 amino acids. After removal of 7 bases from V and 5 bases from J, the junction contained 14 bases not matched to a gene. Germline lookup yields CDR1 MNHEY and CDR2 SMNVEV (reference sequence). CDR3 loop: CASMGPRDRGLGTEAFF. In nucleotides, the CDR3 is TGTGCCAGCATGGGGCCCCGGGACAGGGGGCTAGGTACTGAAGCTTTCTTT.

This clone was counted at least ten times. The rearrangement uses TRBV15 and TRBJ1-1; D might be TRBD1 (5 bases). Germline V gene lookup returns CDR1 LNHNV and CDR2 YYDKDF (reference sequence). This CDR3 comprises 13 residues. V lost 0 bases and J 6 bases, leaving 8 bases between the germline ends. The CDR3 spells CATSRDRGAEAFF. The CDR3 nucleotides read TGTGCCACCAGCAGAGATCGGGGGGCTGAAGCTTTCTTT.

This sequence joins TRBV10-1 and TRBJ2-7; D is unresolved. V lost 2 bases to trimming and J lost 1 base, with 12 bases between them. The CDR3 extends over 15 amino acids. The V gene's germline CDR1 is WNHNN and CDR2 SYGVQD (reference sequence). The CDR3 DNA reads TGCGCCAGCAGTGAGATGGGCTTTCCTTCCTACGAGCAGTACTTC. Translation: CASSEMGFPSYEQYF.

CDR3 protein: CASSEAGRAFF. The CDR3 nucleotides are TGTGCCAGCAGTGAGGCAGGGAGGGCTTTCTTT. The genes are TRBV2 and TRBJ1-1; a weak D match, TRBD1 (5 bases). V gave up 3 bases and J gave up 11 bases, with 10 bases separating them. Per germline, CDR1 SNHLY and CDR2 FYNNEI. CDR3 length equals 11 residues.

The table lists this clone with a few counts. This chain uses TRBV28 with TRBJ1-3, with D perhaps matching TRBD1 (5 bases). Deletions cut 3 bases from V and 0 bases from J, with 21 bases between. The CDR3 spans 19 residues. The germline V gene encodes CDR1 MDHEN and CDR2 SYDVKM. This CDR3 is CASSFRLILRGNSGNTIYF. As DNA, the CDR3 is TGTGCCAGCAGTTTTCGTTTAATTTTGAGGGGCAACTCTGGAAACACCATATATTTT.

This chain joins TRBV7-8 and TRBJ2-3; 8 bases agree with TRBD2. The CDR3 length is 15 residues. J lost 4 bases, V lost 1 base, and 4 bases had no gene match. CDR1 is SGHVS, CDR2 FQNEAQ, per germline. The DNA of the CDR3 is TGTGCCAGCAGCTTAGACGGGAGGGCGGCAGATACGCAGTATTTT. It encodes CASSLDGRAADTQYF.

This clone has only a few counts. This sequence joins TRBV6-5 and TRBJ1-1, with 7 bases fitting TRBD1. The CDR3 runs 14 residues. With V trimmed by 4 bases and J by 2 bases, 4 bases remained unmatched. Germline V gene sequence: CDR1 MNHEY, CDR2 SVGAGI. CDR3 DNA sequence: TGTGCCAGCAGTTTGGGACAGTCAAACACTGAAGCTTTCTTT. This codes for CASSLGQSNTEAFF.

The count of this clone is one. V and J are TRBV9 and TRBJ2-1; D remains unclear. Germline-derived CDR1 and CDR2 are SGDLS and YYNGEE. CDR3 length: 15 residues. Trimming removed 0 bases at V and 0 bases at J, with 7 bases between. The CDR3 region is CASSVELSSYNEQFF. DNA for the CDR3: TGTGCCAGCAGCGTAGAGCTCAGCTCCTACAATGAGCAGTTCTTC.

This clone was seen a few times. This chain connects TRBV2 to TRBJ1-3, with D possibly matching TRBD1 (5 bases). The CDR3 loop spans 16 amino acids. V was shortened by 4 bases and J by 0 bases, with 13 bases between the two germline ends. Per germline, CDR1 SNHLY and CDR2 FYNNEI. The CDR3 reads CASSAPGPLSGNTIYF. The CDR3 coding sequence is TGTGCCAGCAGTGCTCCGGGGCCCCTCTCTGGAAACACCATATATTTT.

The CDR3: CASSFGTSYYEQYF. The CDR3 bases are TGCGCCAGCAGCTTCGGGACAAGCTACTACGAGCAGTACTTC. The gene calls are TRBV5-1 and TRBJ2-7; possibly TRBD1 for D (6 bases). Germline CDR1 SGHRS, CDR2 YFSETQ. This CDR3 is built from 14 residues. Deletions cut 2 bases from V and 3 bases from J, with 12 bases between.

J is TRBJ1-5 and V is TRBV27; D is uncertain. Trimming stripped 5 bases from V and 0 bases from J, with 11 bases between. The CDR3 is 15 amino acids. Germline lookup yields CDR1 MNHEY and CDR2 SMNVEV (reference sequence). CDR3 residues: CASSPAHFSNQPQHF. CDR3 nucleotides: TGTGCCAGCAGTCCTGCCCACTTTAGCAATCAGCCCCAGCATTTT.

This rearrangement joins TRBV28 to TRBJ1-1, with a possible D match to TRBD1 (5 bases). The CDR3 contains 15 residues. The germline V gene has CDR1 MDHEN and CDR2 SYDVKM. Trimming shortened V by 2 bases and J by 2 bases, and 12 bases separated the two germline ends. CDR3 DNA sequence: TGTGCCAGCAGTTTAGGGAGTACAGGAAACACTGAAGCTTTCTTT. The encoded protein is CASSLGSTGNTEAFF. Full variable domain (rest looked up from reference TRBV28 and TRBJ1-1): DVKVTQSSRYLVKRTGEKVFLECVQDMDHENMFWYRQDPGLGLRLIYFSYDVKMKEKGDIPEGYSVSREKKERFSLILESASTNQTSMYLCASSLGSTGNTEAFFGQGTRLTVV.

The CDR3 nucleotides read TGTGCCAGCAGTGAGATTAGGACAGGGGAGTTGACTAATGAAAAACTGTTTTTT. This codes for CASSEIRTGELTNEKLFF. The J gene is TRBJ1-4, the V gene TRBV25-1; TRBD1 agrees at 9 bases. The CDR3 has 18 amino acids. CDR1 is MGHDK, CDR2 SYGVNS, per germline. The V gene end was trimmed by 3 bases and the J gene end by 2 bases; junction bases not matched to a gene: 10.

The rearrangement uses TRBV4-1 and TRBJ2-2; a possible D gene is TRBD2 (5 bases). The length of the CDR3 is 15 residues. Germline-derived CDR1 and CDR2 are MGHRA and YSYEKL. Trimming pared 7 bases from V and 6 bases from J, leaving 18 bases between. For the CDR3, the DNA is TGCGCCAGCACCACTCCGGGCCGGGGATCCGGGGAGCTGTTTTTT. It specifies CASTTPGRGSGELFF.

The sample holds a few counts of this clone. The rearrangement joins TRBV27 to TRBJ1-1, with 8 bases matching TRBD1. Germline loops: CDR1 MNHEY, CDR2 SMNVEV (reference sequence). Trimming took 3 bases from V and 2 from J; bases not matched to a gene: 2. This CDR3 region has 14 residues. CDR3 nucleotides: TGTGCCAGCAGTTTCAGGGGGCGAAACACTGAAGCTTTCTTT. It encodes CASSFRGRNTEAFF.